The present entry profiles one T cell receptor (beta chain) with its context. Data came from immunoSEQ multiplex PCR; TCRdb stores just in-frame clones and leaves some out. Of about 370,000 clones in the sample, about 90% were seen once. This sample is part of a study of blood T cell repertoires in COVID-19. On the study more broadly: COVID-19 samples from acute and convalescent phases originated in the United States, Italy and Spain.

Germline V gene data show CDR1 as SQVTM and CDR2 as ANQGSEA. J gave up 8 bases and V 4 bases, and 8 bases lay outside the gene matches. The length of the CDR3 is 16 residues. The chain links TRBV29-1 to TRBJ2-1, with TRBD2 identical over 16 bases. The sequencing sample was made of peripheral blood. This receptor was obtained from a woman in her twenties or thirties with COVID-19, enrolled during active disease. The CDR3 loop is CSVVGLAGGGGHEQFF. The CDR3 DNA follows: TGCAGCGTTGTGGGACTAGCGGGAGGGGGCGGGCATGAGCAGTTCTTC.